This TCR beta chain was profiled in a study of cytomegalovirus exposure and HLA in healthy donors. V shed 8 bases, J shed 0 bases, and the junction held 4 bases outside the gene matches. CDR1 and CDR2 (germline): MNHEY, SMNVEV (reference sequence). The CDR3 has 14 residues. The PCR was carried out with 60 Vbeta primers and 13 Jbeta primers. Per the study methods: Unique TCR beta chains totaled around 86 million in a later count, with around 12 million of them shared. Produced via immunoSEQ multiplex PCR; TCRdb's table is partial and in-frame only. V and J calls and clone size are given by that table; D and trimming were obtained from the DNA. In all, the sample yields roughly 120,000 clones. The study, taken as a whole, reports: 15,000 to 20,000 TCR beta sequences were associated with HLA alleles at 0.05 false discovery rate in a later analysis.

As to this clone: Its antigen is still unknown.

Sequenced sample: PBMCs. The clonotype comes from a middle-aged man in good health and CMV-seronegative. This rearrangement joins TRBV27 to TRBJ2-1, with 7 bases fitting TRBD2. The CDR3 sequence: CASAGGSSYNEQFF. The CDR3 DNA sequence: TGTGCCAGCGCGGGCGGGAGCTCCTACAATGAGCAGTTCTTC.